This is a list of T cell receptor beta chains from one sample in a study of CD8 T cells in ankylosing spondylitis. TCRdb analysed the 5' RACE reads with MiXCR anew, one entry per CDR3 protein. The repertoire has approximately 400,000 distinct CDR3 sequences, about 24% of them found once; the top ten carry 0.85% to 1%. The material sequenced was blood, either unsorted or a sorted T cell fraction (not recorded which). These receptors were collected from a male donor with ankylosing spondylitis. CDR3s include the opening cysteine and the closing phenylalanine or tryptophan. A D gene is named only where the DNA matches it firmly.

v_gene,j_gene,d_gene,CDR3aa
TRBV3-1,TRBJ2-2,-,CASSQDPRTFTGELFF
TRBV24-1,TRBJ2-1,TRBD1,CATSGYGTVDYNEQFF
TRBV20-1,TRBJ2-3,TRBD1,CSARTGFAYF
TRBV5-1,TRBJ2-1,TRBD1,CASSLTGQGSYVQFF
TRBV27,TRBJ2-3,-,CASRKWDREDTQYF
TRBV7-2,TRBJ2-1,TRBD2,CASSSRSGGYRSGEQFF
TRBV20-1,TRBJ2-2,TRBD2,CSARSGTKGTGELFF
TRBV12-3/TRBV12-4,TRBJ1-6,-,CASSFAGDLSPLHF
TRBV20-1,TRBJ1-5,-,CSALGQAAGQPQHF
TRBV3-1,TRBJ2-3,TRBD1,CASSQTGTGGTDTQYF
TRBV5-6,TRBJ2-5,-,CASSCTLIRGMETQYF
TRBV2,TRBJ2-4,TRBD2,CASRLAGSSKNIQYF
TRBV7-9,TRBJ1-2,-,CASSLEVGGYTF
TRBV20-1,TRBJ1-1,-,CSARDRSTNVVSFF
TRBV18,TRBJ2-7,TRBD2,CASSPPGLAGLFEQYF
TRBV12-3/TRBV12-4,TRBJ1-1,-,CASRGELRNTEAFF
TRBV3-1,TRBJ1-5,-,CASSQFYSNQPQHF
TRBV11-2,TRBJ2-3,TRBD2,CASSRLAGGRTDTQYF
TRBV11-3,TRBJ1-1,-,CASSLGHLNTEAFF
TRBV20-1,TRBJ1-1,-,CSASRDGLNTEAFF
TRBV7-2,TRBJ1-1,-,CASSFTSQVWTEAFF
TRBV15,TRBJ2-1,TRBD2,CATSTTTGLAGVREQFF
TRBV6-2/TRBV6-3,TRBJ2-3,TRBD1,CGIRGPRNTDTQYF
TRBV20-1,TRBJ2-1,-,CSAAQRANYNEQFF
TRBV11-2,TRBJ2-5,-,CASSLRGGQETQYF
TRBV5-1,TRBJ2-3,TRBD2,CASSLEGLAGVTDTQYF
TRBV3-1,TRBJ2-5,-,CASSQVSGQETQYF
TRBV20-1,TRBJ1-5,-,CSAKGRGGNQPQHF
TRBV7-9,TRBJ2-1,-,CASSQIKEVPNEQFF
TRBV6-1,TRBJ2-7,TRBD2,CASSEAQLAGSYEQYF
TRBV5-1,TRBJ2-3,TRBD2,CASSLEISAGALTDTQYF
TRBV5-1,TRBJ1-5,-,CASSLEGTREQPQHF
TRBV11-2,TRBJ2-2,-,CASSPRAGELFF
TRBV20-1,TRBJ2-3,-,CSAKSGWTDTQYF
TRBV11-1,TRBJ1-1,-,CASSLKGYGAGNTEAFF
TRBV20-1,TRBJ2-5,-,CSAREGTMGPQETQYF
TRBV3-1,TRBJ2-7,TRBD2,CASSQGLAVSYEQYF
TRBV29-1,TRBJ2-3,-,CSVEDRRVRVTDTQYF
TRBV29-1,TRBJ2-7,-,CSVGGKGGRREQYF
TRBV6-1,TRBJ2-5,-,CASSVGTVQETQYF
TRBV12-3/TRBV12-4,TRBJ2-1,TRBD1,CASSAPWDRAGF
TRBV20-1,TRBJ2-7,TRBD2,CSASSGGYEQYF
TRBV24-1,TRBJ2-1,TRBD2,CATSEDGTSGRLDEQFF
TRBV20-1,TRBJ2-3,-,CSARVLQYF
TRBV20-1,TRBJ2-1,TRBD2,CSASPPAGGRIEQFF
TRBV4-2,TRBJ2-1,-,CASSPLSVRDNEQFF
TRBV5-1,TRBJ1-3,-,CASRKSRDNSGNTIYF
TRBV5-1,TRBJ2-2,-,CASSWGNGELFF
TRBV11-2,TRBJ1-3,-,CASSHRGASSGNTIYF
TRBV21-1,TRBJ1-3,-,CASSKPDRLSGNTIYF
TRBV5-1,TRBJ2-5,TRBD2,CASSFAGGYQETQYF